The 3 T cell receptor beta chains presented below share a single source sample, sequenced in a study of vaccination effects on CD4 cells after COVID-19. Antigen-specific CD4+ T cells were expanded (with viral peptide pools) by the ViraFEST assay ahead of sequencing. Investigators separated out CD4+ T cells once around eleven days of culture had passed. Each participant was administered two doses of either the BNT162b2 or the mRNA-1273 vaccine. Their recognized antigens are unknown. TCRdb keeps only in-frame clones here, not all; method: immunoSEQ multiplex PCR. The table has 20,000 to 25,000 clones, more than 80% seen once. This material consisted of CD4+ T cells from PBMCs cultured with SARS-CoV-2 spike peptides, taken after COVID-19 vaccination. These receptor sequences come from a human donor who received a COVID-19 vaccine. Some clones in this sample may be carry-over from other donors' samples.

The chain joins TRBV6-5 to TRBJ1-4; TRBD1 matches 10 bases. V was clipped by 0 bases and J by 10 bases; unmatched bases: 8. Looked up from germline, CDR1 is MNHEY and CDR2 is SVGAGI. The length of the CDR3 is 16 residues. The DNA of the CDR3 is TGTGCCAGCAGTTACTCCGGGACAGGGGCGTTAGGAAAACTGTTTTTT. As protein: CASSYSGTGALGKLFF.

This chain joins TRBV23-1 and TRBJ1-1; 11 positions agree with TRBD1. TRBV23-1 is an ORF for which the function is uncertain. CDR3 length: 20 residues. The junction had 21 bases not matched to a gene; V was cut back by 4 bases and J by 5 bases. The CDR3 DNA is TGCGCCAGCAGTCGATCAATCCGGGACAGGGGGATCTTATCAGTAACTGAAGCTTTCTTT. Translation gives CASSRSIRDRGILSVTEAFF.

The CDR3 here is CATSDYRDGSTDTQYF. The CDR3, as DNA: TGTGCCACCAGTGACTACCGGGACGGAAGCACAGATACGCAGTATTTT. V and J are TRBV24-1 and TRBJ2-3; the D call may be TRBD1 or TRBD2 (5 bases each). The V gene lost 4 bases and the J gene lost 0 bases, with 13 bases spanning the gap. Per the germline V gene, CDR1 is KGHDR and CDR2 is SFDVKD. The CDR3 contains 16 residues.